This T cell receptor beta chain was observed in a study of cytomegalovirus exposure and HLA in healthy donors. The study's findings and limits: Reports credit the classifier with highly specific, highly sensitive diagnosis of cytomegalovirus status. In vitro experiments confirmed that a few CMV-associated chains were specific for CMV antigens.

Vbeta (60) and Jbeta (13) primers were used in the PCR. The repertoire was sequenced with immunoSEQ multiplex PCR; TCRdb's copy has only in-frame clones and lacks some. The sample contains under 90,000 clones, 70% to 80% of which appear only once. As concerns this clone: Its antigen is still unknown.

This CDR3 region has 12 residues. CDR1 is ENHRY, CDR2 SYGVKD, per germline. The trim removed 8 bases at V and 2 bases at J, leaving 0 bases unmatched. Sequenced input: PBMCs. V and J are TRBV10-3 and TRBJ1-3; 7 nucleotides match TRBD1. This TCR came from a woman aged 45-65 years in good health and CMV-seropositive. The DNA for the CDR3 is TGTGCCATCCAGGGGGCTGGAAACACCATATATTTT. Amino acid sequence: CAIQGAGNTIYF.